This T cell receptor (beta chain) was sequenced during a study of shared clonotypes between healthy human individuals (dated by TCRdb to about 2020). Study-wide context: The cohort included three men and two women between 18 and 49 years of age. Per donor, three plates each were used for CD4 naive and CD4 memory, two for CD8 naive, and one for CD8 memory. Blood TCR repertoires of five healthy adults were deeply sequenced to estimate repertoire size and the extent of clonotype sharing between individuals. Libraries were prepared and TCR repertoires were sequenced by different laboratories using diverse techniques, in order to increase sequencing depth and limit assay-specific biases. Per donor, leukapheresis produced somewhere between about 0.8 and 9 billion PBMCs. Study-wide findings and limitations: Across a few donors, 5% to 6% of naive CD4, approximately 3.6% of naive CD8, 2% to 2.5% of memory CD4, and approximately 0.4% of memory CD8 clonotypes were shared. Only blood was sampled, and tissue TCR repertoires likely differ from those in blood. Compared with non-shared clonotypes, the clonotypes found in all four sorted-subset donors had higher generation probabilities. Because the study included a small number of donors, the genetic and exposure-history diversity represented was limited. Even with the large sequencing depth, rarefaction of the sorted-subset datasets indicated that sequencing was incomplete. Based on pairwise subsampling, the degree of clonotype sharing among donors was expected to be affected by sequencing depth. Naive subsets generally had larger estimated clonotype richness than memory subsets did.

To note about this clone: Its recognized antigen is unknown. One base away there is no much larger clone; base qualities are not given.

Using the deep immunoSEQ assay, multiplex PCR amplified TCR CDR3 regions from genomic DNA. Extracted genomic DNA from each cell subset was distributed evenly across all wells of several immunoSEQ 96-well plates, and each plate was treated as a replicate. For sorted subsets, around 200 ng genomic DNA, equal to 30,000 or so T cell genomes, was loaded into each replicate PCR. The purified libraries were quantified using a Qubit 3.0 fluorometer, sized with a Bioanalyzer 2100, and then quantified again using the KAPA Library Quantification kit. Every immunoSEQ 96-well plate was sequenced on a dedicated single-read 150-cycle Illumina NextSeq 550 flow cell. Regarding the original processing steps: Because only junctional sequences without quality scores were contained in the immunoSEQ output, filtering matching that applied to full-length reads could not be performed. Sequences were annotated with PyIR, a Python wrapper for IgBLAST v1.9, and V/J genes and CDR3 were assigned using IMGT germline references. Reads with weak V/J assignments (E-value above 1e-6), missing CDR3, stop codons, out-of-frame junctions, or ambiguous translated residues were removed. V3J clonotypes were defined as sequences sharing the same inferred V gene, J gene, and CDR3 amino acid sequence. Percentage overlap between repertoires was computed as shared unique clonotypes divided by the size of the smaller repertoire. RTK rarefaction, the Chao1 estimator, and Recon v2.1 estimates of unobserved clonotypes were used to assess repertoire richness. OLGA was used to compute generation probabilities for all TCRbeta clonotypes that the gDNA method yielded from a few donors. TCRdb took over this immuneACCESS table, retaining in-frame rearrangements with V and J assigned. Such tables are incomplete; in checked studies, under half of the missing clones stem from an unresolved V gene, and the remainder is unexplained. The V and J calls and the clone size are those of that table, but D and trimming were determined from the DNA. In this sample the table shows approximately 1.9 million clones, 93% of which occur a single time. The top ten hold about 1.7% of the sample.

CD8 naive samples were obtained by positive selection for CCR7 among CD45RO-negative cells, yielding a CD45RA+CCR7+ population from which TemRA cells were excluded. The donors were healthy, HIV-negative adults who had no recently reported acute infections or vaccinations. Every donor was a Caucasian adult living in Nashville, Tennessee, USA. Blood was collected by leukapheresis, and PBMCs were isolated by Ficoll-Histopaque density gradient centrifugation and then cryopreserved in liquid nitrogen vapor phase. Analytical flow cytometry was used to check the purity and quantity of each magnetically sorted T cell population. Genomic DNA was isolated from every sorted fraction and measured by UV absorbance on a Nanodrop 2000c. The source of this sequence is a man aged 18 to 30 in good health. Some clones in this sample may be carry-over from other donors' samples. The sequencing sample was made of naive CD8+ T cells from PBMCs. The meaning of the sample's cell subset or site label: CD45RA+CCR7+.

The encoded CDR3 is CASSPGLLVAGELFF. The DNA sequence is TGTGCCAGCAGCCCGGGACTATTAGTCGCCGGGGAGCTGTTTTTT. This sequence uses TRBV7-9 and TRBJ2-2; 7 nucleotides in the junction match TRBD2. Inclusive of the bounding cysteine and phenylalanine, the CDR3 is 15 residues long. Of the read, only the CDR3 DNA is kept; its 45 bases are in frame from base 1. V lost 5 bases and J lost 6 bases, and the count of bases not matched to a germline gene is 9. The germline V gene (reference sequence) supplies CDR1 SEHNR and CDR2 FQNEAQ.